The source of this TCR beta chain is a study of T cells expressing NK-cell markers. Note on this clonotype: Its antigen remains unknown.

TCRdb reprocessed the 5' RACE reads, with one entry per CDR3 protein and no DNA. Here the sample table reports fewer than 18,000 distinct CDR3 sequences. The germline V gene has CDR1 SGHRS and CDR2 YFSETQ. The CDR3 spans 16 residues. Findings and caveats of the study: The CD3+CD56-NKG2C+ fraction of several donors was also led by these clonotypes.

The rearrangement links TRBV5-1 to TRBJ1-5. Source material: blood T cells: a sorted CD56 or NKG2C T cell subset, CD4+ or CD8+ T cells, or bulk PBMC T cells (not recorded which). The TCR originated in a man aged 18-69 years in good health. CDR3 region: CASSLAGLNSNQPQHF. Variable domain in full (rest from reference TRBV5-1 and TRBJ1-5): KAGVTQTPRYLIKTRGQQVTLSCSPISGHRSVSWYQQTPGQGLQFLFEYFSETQRNKGNFPGRFSGRQFSNSRSEMNVSTLELGDSALYLCASSLAGLNSNQPQHFGDGTRLSIL.